The sequence of this TCR beta chain was determined in a study of blood T cell repertoires in COVID-19 (dated by TCRdb to 2020 to 2021). About the investigation overall: Collaborator samples came from the United States, Italy and Spain and covered acute and convalescent phases of COVID-19. The prospective study material was composed of cDNA or gDNA derived from T cells, B-cell-depleted T cells, or PBMCs. Subjects who had been exposed to COVID-19, were actively infected with it, or had recovered from it provided the deeply sampled blood TCRbeta repertoires that made up the dataset. The repertoires were released in a freely available public database meant as a resource for research on the immune response to SARS-CoV-2. The samples were drawn from two sources: the first 160 participants of the ongoing ImmuneRACE study, and 950 to 1,500 subjects contributed by 6 global collaborators. Nearly every sample came with metadata listing a de-identified subject ID, COVID-19 status, age in years and sex. Where available, HLA class I and class II types were obtained from metadata supplied by the sample provider rather than from assay-based typing. What the work shows at the level of the full study, not this receptor alone: How much clinical and demographic metadata was included differed by source and by participant, and the metadata was provided uncurated.

Concerning this clone: Its target antigen remains unknown. No per-base quality is available; no much larger clone lies one base away.

TCRbeta CDR3 regions were amplified from genomic DNA using the immunoSEQ Assay, a bias-controlled multiplex PCR. Turning to the authors' computational methods: Nucleated cell counts per sample were estimated from amplification of reference gene primers within the assay. Sequence reads were collapsed and filtered to measure the absolute abundance of every unique TCRbeta CDR3 rearrangement. Productive Simpson clonality was computed per sample as the square root of Simpson's diversity index over productive rearrangements. Imported from immuneACCESS, the table was reduced by TCRdb to in-frame sequences with V and J called. These copies leave out some clones; in studies compared against another copy, an unresolved V gene accounts for under half, and the cause of the remainder is not known. That table furnishes V, J and clone size, whereas the DNA furnished D and trimming. This sample holds 30,000 to 40,000 clones; roughly four fifths were observed only once. Approximately 40% of the sample is in the top ten clones.

Relative to germline, V is 3 bases shorter and J is 4 bases shorter, with 6 bases between their ends. Reading from cysteine to phenylalanine, the CDR3 counts 12 amino acids. Kept here is only the CDR3 DNA, which spans 36 bases and is read in frame from base 1. Collaborating institutions collected whole blood in K2EDTA tubes following their own protocols. For TCRbeta analysis, collaborator samples were shipped as frozen whole blood, as isolated PBMCs, or as DNA extracted from either sample type. The source material was peripheral blood. The receptor's source is a man older than 75 with active or convalescent COVID-19. This receptor chain uses TRBV12-3 or TRBV12-4 and TRBJ1-2, with no confident D gene call. The nucleotide sequence is TGTGCCAGCAGTTTCGGGAGCTATGGCTACACCTTC. Its protein is CASSFGSYGYTF.